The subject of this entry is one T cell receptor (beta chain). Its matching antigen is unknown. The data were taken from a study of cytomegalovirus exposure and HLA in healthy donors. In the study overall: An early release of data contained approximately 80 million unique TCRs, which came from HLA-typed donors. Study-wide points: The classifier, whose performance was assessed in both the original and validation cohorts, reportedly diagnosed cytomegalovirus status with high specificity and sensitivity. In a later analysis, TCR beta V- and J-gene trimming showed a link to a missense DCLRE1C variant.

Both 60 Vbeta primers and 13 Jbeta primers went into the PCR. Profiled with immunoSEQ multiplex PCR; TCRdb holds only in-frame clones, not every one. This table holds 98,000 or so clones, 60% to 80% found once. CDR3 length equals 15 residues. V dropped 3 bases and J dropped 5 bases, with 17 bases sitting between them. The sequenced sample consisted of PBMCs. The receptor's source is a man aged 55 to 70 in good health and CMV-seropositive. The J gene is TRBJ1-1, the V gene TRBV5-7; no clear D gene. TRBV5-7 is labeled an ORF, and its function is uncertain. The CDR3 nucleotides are TGTGCCAGCAGCTCTGACGAGGGCGTCTGGACTGAAGCTTTCTTT. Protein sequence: CASSSDEGVWTEAFF.